Here is one TCR beta chain with its context. No cognate antigen has been identified for it. Base qualities are missing; no much larger clone stands one base away. The sample originates from a study of T cell responses to AZD1222 COVID-19 vaccine (TCRdb year 2021). About the investigation overall: TCR sequencing covered over 230 trial participants: about 210 given two doses of AZD1222 and 26 given two doses of MenACWY control vaccine. Trial participants were enrolled into age subgroups of 18-55, 56-69 and 70-plus years, which contained about 160, 30 and 59 TCR-sequenced participants, respectively.

This specimen's time point label, interpreted: about 28 days (+/-7) after the second vaccine dose. Because spike-specific TCR depth and breadth did not differ between the two schedules, AZD1222 recipients who got a second dose at roughly 4 weeks were pooled with those who got a second dose at roughly 12 weeks. Samples from vaccinated people were obtained from the UK trials COV001 and COV002, which included a single-blind randomized controlled phase 2/3 trial of AZD1222 (ChAdOx1 nCoV-19) in healthy adults. For TCRbeta chain sequencing, PBMC samples from trial participants were taken at day 0 and at day 28 after the second dose. V is clipped by 8 bases and J by 0 bases, and the sequence between their germline boundaries is 10 bases long. Spanning cysteine to phenylalanine, the CDR3 consists of 13 amino acids. Solely the CDR3 DNA is kept, with 39 bases framed from the first base. CDR1 and CDR2, looked up from the germline V gene (reference sequence), are LNHDA and SQIVND.

The CDR3 regions of human TCRbeta chains were analyzed by immunosequencing. In the paper's pipeline: Repertoire TCRs were checked for matches against a reference library of SARS-CoV-2-specific TCRs that had been generated using the MIRA antigen-specificity platform. Breadth meant the fraction of unique TCRs that were SARS-CoV-2-associated, whereas depth meant the fraction of total T cells that were SARS-CoV-2-associated. Using the MIRA data, every spike-specific TCR was mapped to the spike region that the TCR reacted to and assigned to either a CD4 or a CD8 class. Log10-transformed breadth and depth values were compared by one-way ANOVA with Sidak's multiple comparisons tests. TCRdb obtained this table from immuneACCESS and retained in-frame rearrangements with V and J assigned. These tables miss some clones; where compared with another copy, unresolved V genes account for less than half of the shortfall, and the remainder is unexplained. Clonal size and the V and J genes are those of that table, whereas D and trimming came from the DNA. This sample is represented by more than 75,000 clones; under 90% of them were singletons. About 1.3% of the sample lies in the top ten.

The investigation overall reported the following: The 56-69-year group was small, and its depth increase did not reach significance, likely because of low power. Reportedly, almost half of the unique spike-specific TCRs recognized epitopes lying outside the regions that are mutated in the B.1.351 and B.1.1.7 variants. Conclusions about previously exposed vaccinees are limited because only five or six AZD1222 recipients were SARS-CoV-2 seropositive at baseline. Because no day 14 peak-response samples were available, repertoires were characterized only after the peak T cell response. Participants were mostly white British and included more females than males, and it was suggested by the authors that clonal diversity may have been underestimated. The vaccine-associated CD4 TCRs covered the entire spike protein, and the dominant responses fell in regions 160-218 and 743-854. A significant rise in spike-specific TCR breadth and depth was observed after two AZD1222 doses relative to day 0 and relative to MenACWY recipients.

Here the sequenced sample was peripheral blood, taken 28 days after the second AZD1222 dose. This sequence originates from an adult who received the AZD1222 COVID-19 vaccine. The V gene is TRBV19 and the J gene is TRBJ1-2; no D gene call is confident. The CDR3 reads as follows: CASWTATNYGYTF. The nucleotide sequence reads as follows: TGTGCCAGTTGGACCGCTACTAACTATGGCTACACCTTC.